This T cell receptor beta chain was profiled in a study of a mutant IDH1 vaccine in newly diagnosed glioma. Documented time point: week 11, during vaccination. Each dose of the vaccine consisted of 300 ug of mutant IDH1 20-mer peptide, with topical imiquimod. The method was immunoSEQ multiplex PCR; TCRdb's version includes in-frame clones alone and lacks a portion of them. The sample records about 24,000 clones, around three quarters being singletons. In germline, CDR1 is SGHNT, CDR2 YYREEE (reference sequence). V shed 2 bases and J 3 bases; nucleotides not matched to a gene: 8. CDR3 length equals 16 residues. Regarding this clone: Its antigen is unidentified.

The source is a man aged 40-50 years with glioma. Sequencing was performed on PBMCs, taken from a glioma patient whose treatment included an IDH1 peptide vaccine. This chain connects TRBV5-4 to TRBJ2-1, with 7 bases that match TRBD2. The CDR3 DNA reads TGTGCCAGCAGCTTCGGCCGCGGGACTATCTACAATGAGCAGTTCTTC. This gives the protein CASSFGRGTIYNEQFF.